This TCR beta chain appears in the sequencing data of a study of vaccination effects on CD4 cells after COVID-19. The CDR3 totals 16 residues. The germline V gene encodes CDR1 MNHEY and CDR2 SMNVEV (reference sequence). V gave up 4 bases and J gave up 2 bases, with 16 bases separating them. As for this clone: What it binds is not known.

Assay used: immunoSEQ multiplex PCR; TCRdb lists only in-frame clones, some missing. This table holds around 28,000 clones, about 75% found once. Under the ViraFEST assay, PBMC were stimulated with viral peptide pools so that antigen-specific CD4+ T cells expanded. Sequencing was performed afterwards. At the end of 9 to 11 days of culture, CD4+ T cells were isolated. This person caught SARS-CoV-2 sometime from March to December 2020, and PCR testing confirmed the infection. The sample consisted of CD4+ T cells from PBMCs cultured with SARS-CoV-2 spike peptides, taken before COVID-19 vaccination. This clonotype originated in a human donor who had a prior SARS-CoV-2 infection. The J gene is TRBJ2-3, the V gene TRBV27; D may be TRBD1 or TRBD2 (5 bases each). CDR3 coding DNA: TGTGCCAGCAGTTCCCGGGACCCTACCCCCACAGATACGCAGTATTTT. It translates to CASSSRDPTPTDTQYF.